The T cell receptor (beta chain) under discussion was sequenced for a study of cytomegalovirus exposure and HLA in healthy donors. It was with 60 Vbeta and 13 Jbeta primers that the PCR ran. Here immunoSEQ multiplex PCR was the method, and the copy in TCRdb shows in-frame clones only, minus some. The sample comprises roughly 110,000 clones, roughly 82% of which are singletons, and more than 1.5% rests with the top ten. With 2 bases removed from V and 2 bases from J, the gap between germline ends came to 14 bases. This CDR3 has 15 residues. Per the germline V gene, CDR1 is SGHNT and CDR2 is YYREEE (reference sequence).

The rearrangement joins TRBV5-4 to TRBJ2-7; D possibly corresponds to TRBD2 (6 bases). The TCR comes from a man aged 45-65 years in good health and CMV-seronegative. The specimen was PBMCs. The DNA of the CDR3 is TGTGCCAGCAGCTTAGGGCGGGGCCCAGCCTACGAGCAGTACGTC. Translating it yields CASSLGRGPAYEQYV.